A selection of T cell receptor beta chains follows, all from one sample in a study of sequential checkpoint blockade in melanoma. Clones were sequenced by immunoSEQ multiplex PCR, and TCRdb holds only the in-frame ones, with some missing. The repertoire has about 17,000 clones, roughly 74% of them found once; the top ten carry about a third. The starting material was CD8+ T cells sorted from blood (inferred from file names), obtained from a patient given nivolumab and ipilimumab in sequence. These receptors came from a human donor with melanoma. The CDR3 runs from the conserved cysteine through the conserved F or W. The order of the fields is D gene, J gene, V gene, clone size, CDR3 DNA, CDR3 protein. D genes are given only for firm matches. The size of a clone is reported for some rows only, either as once, few or many, or as a class for expanded clones.

TRBD1 TRBJ1-2 TRBV6-1 . TGTGCCAGCAGTGACGTGACAGGGGGTATCTACGGAGGCTACACCTTC CASSDVTGGIYGGYTF
TRBD1 TRBJ1-1 TRBV27 . TGTGCCAGCAGCCGGGGACAGTTGGCCACTGAAGCTTTCTTT CASSRGQLATEAFF
. TRBJ1-5 TRBV13 . TGTGCCAGCAGCTTAGGAGGGACACTTGATCAGCCCCAGCATTTT CASSLGGTLDQPQHF
. TRBJ2-5 TRBV27 . TGTGCCAGCAGGACAGCAGGATACCAAGAGACCCAGTACTTC CASRTAGYQETQYF
. TRBJ2-1 TRBV27 . TGTGCCAGCAGCCCCGACGCGGACAATGAGCAGTTCTTC CASSPDADNEQFF
. TRBJ1-1 TRBV5-4 . TGTGCCAGCAGCTCAATAGAAACAGGGCGAGCTTTCTTT CASSSIETGRAFF
TRBD2 TRBJ2-7 TRBV2 . TGTGCCAGCAGTGAACCCAGCGGGGGGAACTCCTACGAGCAGTACTTC CASSEPSGGNSYEQYF
. TRBJ2-7 TRBV6-5 . TGTGCCAGCAGTCAGGGCGACGAGCAGTACTTC CASSQGDEQYF
TRBD2 TRBJ2-3 TRBV9 . TGTGCCAGCAATCGGGCGGGAGGCACAGATACGCAGTATTTT CASNRAGGTDTQYF
TRBD2 TRBJ2-3 TRBV4-3 . TGCGCCAGCAGCCAGGGACTTAGCGGGAGGGGCACAGATACGCAGTATTTT CASSQGLSGRGTDTQYF
TRBD2 TRBJ2-7 TRBV7-9 . TGTGCCAGCAGCTTGGGGGGAGGGTACGAGCAGTACTTC CASSLGGGYEQYF
. TRBJ2-5 TRBV27 once TGTGCCAGCAGTTTAAAAGCAGGGTCAGAGACCCAGTACTTC CASSLKAGSETQYF
. TRBJ2-5 TRBV6-1 . TGTGCCAGCAGTGAACAGGCCGGTGGAGGGAGAGAGACCCAGTACTTC CASSEQAGGGRETQYF
TRBD2 TRBJ2-7 TRBV7-8 once TGTGCCAGCAGCCGTACGCGGGGGGTTACCTACGAGCAGTACTTC CASSRTRGVTYEQYF
. TRBJ2-5 TRBV5-5 . TGTGCCAGCAGCTTGGTCAGGGTGGAGACCCAGTACTTC CASSLVRVETQYF
. TRBJ1-1 TRBV2 . TGTGCCAGCAGTGAACCTAAAATGAACACTGAAGCTTTCTTT CASSEPKMNTEAFF
. TRBJ2-7 TRBV13 . TGTGCCAGCAGCCAGGGACTGACCTACGAGCAGTACTTC CASSQGLTYEQYF
TRBD2 TRBJ2-2 TRBV4-3 . TGCGCCAGCAGCCAAAGCTCCCGGGACTATAACACCGGGGAGCTGTTTTTT CASSQSSRDYNTGELFF
. TRBJ1-1 TRBV29-1 . TGCAGCGTTGACCGTGGGGCCACTGAAGCTTTCTTT CSVDRGATEAFF
TRBD1 TRBJ2-7 TRBV6-5 . TGTGCCAGCAGTTACGGGACAGGGGGTGGTTACGAGCAGTACTTC CASSYGTGGGYEQYF
. TRBJ2-3 TRBV20-1 few TGCAGTGCTGGACAAATAGATACGCAGTATTTT CSAGQIDTQYF
. TRBJ2-1 TRBV27 . TGTGCCAGCAGACTTAGCGGCTCCTTGTTGAATGAGCAGTTCTTC CASRLSGSLLNEQFF
. TRBJ1-4 TRBV7-9 few TGTGCCAGCAGCTTTGATTACTTTGGGACACCTAATGAAAAACTGTTTTTT CASSFDYFGTPNEKLFF
TRBD1 TRBJ2-7 TRBV7-2 . TGTGCCAGCAGCTTAGCATCGACAGGGTACTACGAGCAGTACTTC CASSLASTGYYEQYF
TRBD1 TRBJ2-1 TRBV6-4 . TGTGCCAGCAGTGGGACAGGGGGCGGCTCCTACAATGAGCAGTTCTTC CASSGTGGGSYNEQFF
. TRBJ2-7 TRBV6-6 . TGTGCCAGCAGCCCCGGCTCCTACGAGCAGTACTTC CASSPGSYEQYF
TRBD2 TRBJ2-7 TRBV19 . TGTGCCAGTAGTATAGGGCTAGCGGGTTCAGACGAGCAGTACTTC CASSIGLAGSDEQYF
. TRBJ1-6 TRBV4-3 . TGCGCCAGCAGCCAAGACTCAGGGTTTTCACCCCTCCACTTT CASSQDSGFSPLHF
TRBD2 TRBJ2-5 TRBV7-7 once TGTGCCAGCAGCTACCGACTAGCGGCCCAAGAGACCCAGTACTTC CASSYRLAAQETQYF
TRBD1 TRBJ1-1 TRBV27 . TGTGCCAGCAGCTTTGCAGGGGGCGGGTCTGAAGCTTTCTTT CASSFAGGGSEAFF
. TRBJ2-7 TRBV10-3 . TGTGCCATCAGCCCGGTAAGCTCCTACGAGCAGTACTTC CAISPVSSYEQYF